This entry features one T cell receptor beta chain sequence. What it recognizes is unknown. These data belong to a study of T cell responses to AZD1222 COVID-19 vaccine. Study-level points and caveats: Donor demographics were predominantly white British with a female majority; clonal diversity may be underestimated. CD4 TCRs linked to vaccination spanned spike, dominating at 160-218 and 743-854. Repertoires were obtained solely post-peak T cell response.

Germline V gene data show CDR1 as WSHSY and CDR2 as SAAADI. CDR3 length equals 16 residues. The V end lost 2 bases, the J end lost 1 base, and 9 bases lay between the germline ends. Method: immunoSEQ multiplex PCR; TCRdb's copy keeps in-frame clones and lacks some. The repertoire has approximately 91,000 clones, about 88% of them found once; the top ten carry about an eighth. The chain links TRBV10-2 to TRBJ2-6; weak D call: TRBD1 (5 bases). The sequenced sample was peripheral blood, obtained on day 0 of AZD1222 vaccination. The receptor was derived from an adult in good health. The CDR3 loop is CASSEGRASGANVLTF. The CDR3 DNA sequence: TGCGCCAGCAGTGAGGGCAGGGCATCTGGGGCCAACGTCCTGACTTTC.